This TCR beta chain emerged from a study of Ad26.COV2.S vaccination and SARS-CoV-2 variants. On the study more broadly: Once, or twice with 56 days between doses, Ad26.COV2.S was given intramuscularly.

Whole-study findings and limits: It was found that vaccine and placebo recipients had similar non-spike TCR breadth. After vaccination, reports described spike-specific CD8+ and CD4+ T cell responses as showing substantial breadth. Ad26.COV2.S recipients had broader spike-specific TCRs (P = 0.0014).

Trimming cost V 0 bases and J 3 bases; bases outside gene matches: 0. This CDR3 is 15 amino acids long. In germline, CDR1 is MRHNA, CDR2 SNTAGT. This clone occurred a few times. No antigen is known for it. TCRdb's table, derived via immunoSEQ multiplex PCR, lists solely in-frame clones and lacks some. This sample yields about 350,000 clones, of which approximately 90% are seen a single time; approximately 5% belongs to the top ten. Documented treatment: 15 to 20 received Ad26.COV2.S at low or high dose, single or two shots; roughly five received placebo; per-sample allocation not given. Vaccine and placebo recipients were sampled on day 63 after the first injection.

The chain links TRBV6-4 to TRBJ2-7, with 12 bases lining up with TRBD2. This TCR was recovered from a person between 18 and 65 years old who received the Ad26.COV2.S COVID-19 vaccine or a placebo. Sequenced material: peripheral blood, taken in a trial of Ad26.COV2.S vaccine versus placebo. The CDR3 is CASSDSTSGGYEQYF. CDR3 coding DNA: TGTGCCAGCAGTGACTCGACTAGCGGGGGCTACGAGCAGTACTTC.